The entry that follows covers one TCR beta chain sequence. Its antigen is unidentified. The PCR employed 60 Vbeta primers together with 13 Jbeta primers. Libraries were prepared by immunoSEQ multiplex PCR; TCRdb keeps only in-frame clonotypes and omits some of them. This sample has about 90,000 clones; approximately 60% occur once, and the top ten carry roughly 21%. While unrecorded immune exposures were likely, the donors were nominally healthy when sampled. The sample belongs to a study of cytomegalovirus exposure and HLA in healthy donors. V was pared by 5 bases and J by 3 bases, with 12 bases of the junction left unmatched. The CDR3 totals 17 residues. Germline CDR1 and CDR2: SEHNR and FQNEAQ (reference sequence). Overall study results and limits: More clonal expansion characterized HLA-associated TCR beta chains than equally common others in a later analysis.

Sequencing used PBMCs. V is TRBV7-9 and J is TRBJ1-4; 7 bases align to TRBD1. The TCR sequence derives from a woman aged 45-65 years in good health and CMV-seropositive. The CDR3 loop is CASSPPTGRKSNEKLFF. The CDR3, as DNA: TGTGCCAGCAGCCCTCCGACAGGGAGGAAATCTAATGAAAAACTGTTTTTT.